The 13 T cell receptor beta chains listed next were all sequenced from one sample in a study of cytomegalovirus exposure and HLA in healthy donors. PCR involved 60 Vbeta and 13 Jbeta primers. Only in-frame clones appear in the TCRdb table, and some are missing; sequencing was by immunoSEQ multiplex PCR. The repertoire holds roughly 140,000 clones, with 80% as singletons. Sequencing was performed on PBMCs. Receptor source: a man aged 35-49 years in good health and CMV-seronegative.

Only one count was recorded for this clone. This rearrangement joins TRBV18 to TRBJ2-5; D unclear. V lost 0 bases and J 1 base, leaving 6 bases between the germline ends. The CDR3 runs 14 residues. In germline, CDR1 is KGHSH, CDR2 LQKENI. CDR3 nucleotides: TGTGCCAGCTCACCACCGAACAGCCAAGAGACCCAGTACTTC. Amino acid sequence: CASSPPNSQETQYF.

The rearrangement joins TRBV27 to TRBJ2-7; possibly TRBD2 for D (6 bases). Germline CDR1 MNHEY, CDR2 SMNVEV (reference sequence). The CDR3 contains 17 residues. V was pared by 4 bases and J by 2 bases, with 21 bases between. The CDR3: CASSYATLRGGTYEQYF. The CDR3 DNA reads TGTGCCAGCAGTTATGCAACTCTGCGGGGTGGCACCTACGAGCAGTACTTC.

The J gene is TRBJ1-3, the V gene TRBV7-8; possibly TRBD1 for D (5 bases). Trimming cost V 2 bases and J 3 bases, with 14 bases left between them. The germline V gene has CDR1 SGHVS and CDR2 FQNEAQ. The CDR3 length is 16 residues. As DNA, the CDR3 is TGTGCCAGCAGCTTAATCCACAGGAACCTTGGAAACACCATATATTTT. This sequence encodes CASSLIHRNLGNTIYF.

This clone was counted a single time. This chain links TRBV7-2 with TRBJ2-7; 9 bases line up with TRBD1. Germline CDR1 SGHTA, CDR2 FQGNSA. With V trimmed by 5 bases and J by 6 bases, 8 bases remained unmatched. The CDR3 totals 14 residues. The DNA for the CDR3 is TGTGCCAGCAGCCCGGGACAGGGCAGGGGCGAGCAGTACTTC. Protein product: CASSPGQGRGEQYF. Together with reference TRBV7-2 and TRBJ2-7, the CDR3 gives the full variable domain: GAGVSQSPSNKVTEKGKDVELRCDPISGHTALYWYRQSLGQGLEFLIYFQGNSAPDKSGLPSDRFSAERTGGSVSTLTIQRTQQEDSAVYLCASSPGQGRGEQYFGPGTRLTVT.

V is TRBV27 and J is TRBJ2-7, with 10 positions matching TRBD2. V lost 1 base to trimming and J lost 4 bases; unmatched junction nucleotides: 7. CDR1 is MNHEY, CDR2 SMNVEV, per germline (reference sequence). The CDR3 covers 16 residues. DNA for the CDR3: TGTGCCAGCAGTTTATTAGTAGCGGGGGGAGTTTACGAGCAGTACTTC. It codes for CASSLLVAGGVYEQYF.

The chain links TRBV4-2 to TRBJ1-5; tentative D call: TRBD1 (5 bases). The CDR3 runs to 16 residues. Trimming shortened V by 0 bases and J by 7 bases, and 16 bases separated the two germline ends. CDR1 is LGHNA, CDR2 YNFKEQ, per germline. The CDR3 sequence: CASSQDPQGGEQPQHF. The CDR3 DNA sequence: TGTGCCAGCAGCCAAGATCCTCAGGGAGGAGAACAGCCCCAGCATTTT.

J is TRBJ1-1 and V is TRBV19, with 7 bases fitting TRBD1. The CDR3 totals 17 residues. V trimming: 5 bases; J trimming: 0 bases; junction bases outside the gene matches: 12. The germline CDR1 and CDR2 sequences are LNHDA and SQIVND (reference sequence). DNA of the CDR3: TGTGCCAGTAGTGGCCCCCGGGACAGTATCATGAACACTGAAGCTTTCTTT. This translates into CASSGPRDSIMNTEAFF.

The chain has TRBV7-3 and TRBJ2-6; D unresolved. CDR1 SGHTA and CDR2 FQGTGA come from the germline V gene. The length of the CDR3 is 14 residues. Trimming pared 4 bases from V and 0 bases from J, leaving 4 bases between. The CDR3 coding sequence is TGTGCCAGCAGCTCGGGCTCTGGGGCCAACGTCCTGACTTTC. Its translation: CASSSGSGANVLTF.

The chain recombines TRBV6-6 with TRBJ2-1, with TRBD2 identical over 9 bases. The V gene's germline CDR1 is MNHNY and CDR2 SVGAGI (reference sequence). CDR3 size: 15 residues. V shed 5 bases and J 8 bases; nucleotides not matched to a gene: 10. The CDR3 DNA sequence: TGTGCCAGCAGTGCGCGGGGGGGGCAAGTCGATGAGCAGTTCTTC. Its protein product is CASSARGGQVDEQFF.

The V gene is TRBV5-4, the J gene TRBJ1-2; perhaps TRBD1 as D (5 bases). Germline V gene data show CDR1 as SGHNT and CDR2 as YYREEE (reference sequence). V lost 0 bases to trimming and J lost 4 bases, with 13 bases between them. The CDR3 covers 15 residues. Here the CDR3 reads CASSLAGGAAYGYTF. In DNA form, the CDR3 reads TGTGCCAGCAGCTTGGCCGGAGGGGCTGCCTATGGCTACACCTTC.

V gene TRBV9 combines with J gene TRBJ1-4; D unresolved. V lost 0 bases, J lost 12 bases, and 15 bases lay in between. This CDR3 is built from 14 residues. CDR1 is SGDLS, CDR2 YYNGEE, per germline. The CDR3 DNA follows: TGTGCCAGCAGCGTAGACCCTTCCTCGATAGAACTGTTTTTT. Its protein product is CASSVDPSSIELFF.

The chain recombines TRBV5-8 with TRBJ1-1; TRBD1 is a possible D gene (5 bases). The V end lost 2 bases, the J end lost 1 base, and 12 bases lay between the germline ends. CDR3 length: 15 amino acids. CDR1 is SGHTS, CDR2 YDEGEE, per germline. The CDR3 loop reads CASSFQGGQNTEAFF. In nucleotides, the CDR3 is TGTGCCAGCAGCTTCCAGGGTGGGCAGAACACTGAAGCTTTCTTT.

V gene TRBV7-2 combines with J gene TRBJ1-6; D uncertain. Germline lookup yields CDR1 SGHTA and CDR2 FQGNSA. The V and J ends lost 2 bases and 0 bases respectively, with 11 bases between them. The CDR3 covers 17 residues. The CDR3 DNA sequence: TGTGCCAGCAGCTTAAAGCCCGGGAGCTCCTATAATTCACCCCTCCACTTT. Protein product: CASSLKPGSSYNSPLHF.